The 29 T cell receptor beta chains reported below all come from one sample, sequenced in a study of blood T cell repertoires in COVID-19. Using immunoSEQ multiplex PCR, the repertoire was profiled, and TCRdb retains in-frame clones only, with some absent. Among more than 4,000 clones listed, over 75% were seen once. Sequencing was performed on peripheral blood. The receptors were sampled from a woman older than 75 with acute or convalescent COVID-19.

The V and J genes are TRBV3-1 (or the pseudogene TRBV3-2) and TRBJ2-2; no clear D. V dropped 0 bases and J dropped 2 bases, with 7 bases sitting between them. The CDR3 covers 15 residues. Germline V CDR1 and CDR2: LGHDT, YNNKEL (reference sequence). Written as DNA, the CDR3 is TGTGCCAGCAGCCAAGAGGCTAGAAACACCGGGGAGCTGTTTTTT. Translating gives CASSQEARNTGELFF.

The chain uses TRBV3-1 (or the pseudogene TRBV3-2) and TRBJ2-3; 10 bases align to TRBD1. The CDR3 covers 15 residues. Germline V gene lookup returns CDR1 LGHDT and CDR2 YNNKEL (reference sequence). V lost 4 bases to trimming and J lost 5 bases; unmatched junction nucleotides: 6. The CDR3 reads CASSPRDRGGDTQYF. In DNA form, the CDR3 reads TGTGCCAGCAGCCCCCGGGACAGGGGCGGAGATACGCAGTATTTT.

This clone was observed a handful of times. Germline and junction disagree at one end, which may indicate a read error. The chain links TRBV5-1 to TRBJ2-1; weak D call: TRBD2 (6 bases). CDR1 is SGHRS and CDR2 is YFSETQ in the germline V gene. The length of the CDR3 is 15 residues. CDR3 sequence (DNA): TGCGCCAGCAGTTTGGGGTCGGGGGCCTACAATGAGCAGTTCTTC. Protein product: CASSLGSGAYNEQFF.

The chain is built from TRBV7-2 and TRBJ2-1; 7 positions agree with TRBD2. Per germline, CDR1 SGHTA and CDR2 FQGNSA. J gave up 2 bases and V 2 bases, and 0 bases lay outside the gene matches. The CDR3 contains 14 residues. The CDR3 region is CASSLTSAYNEQFF. CDR3 in DNA: TGTGCCAGCAGCTTAACTAGCGCCTACAATGAGCAGTTCTTC.

The chain recombines TRBV5-1 with TRBJ1-1; no clear D gene. The germline V gene has CDR1 SGHRS and CDR2 YFSETQ. This CDR3 is built from 17 residues. The V and J ends lost 0 bases and 1 base respectively, with 16 bases between them. CDR3 sequence reads: CASSLGVGVVRNTEAFF. The CDR3 DNA sequence: TGCGCCAGCAGCTTGGGGGTCGGGGTAGTGAGGAACACTGAAGCTTTCTTT.

The V call is TRBV6-2 or TRBV6-3, the J call TRBJ2-5; perhaps TRBD1 as D (5 bases). The length of the CDR3 is 16 residues. Trimming removed 2 bases from V and 2 bases from J, with 15 bases in between. CDR1 and CDR2 (germline): MNHEY, SVGEGT. The CDR3 sequence is CASSYGVPQGQETQYF. The CDR3 nucleotides read TGTGCCAGCAGTTACGGGGTTCCCCAGGGTCAAGAGACCCAGTACTTC.

The chain couples TRBV9 to TRBJ1-1; a weak D match, TRBD1 (5 bases). The CDR3 consists of 16 residues. V gave up 1 base and J gave up 0 bases, with 13 bases separating them. Germline values: CDR1 SGDLS, CDR2 YYNGEE. CDR3 coding DNA: TGTGCCAGCAGCGTATTTTCAGGGCAGATGAACACTGAAGCTTTCTTT. Its translation: CASSVFSGQMNTEAFF.

The chain links TRBV23-1 to TRBJ2-7; 8 nucleotides line up with TRBD1. TRBV23-1 is noted as an ORF with a role that remains uncertain. The CDR3 consists of 18 residues. Trimming at V came to 0 bases and at J to 3 bases, leaving 13 bases not matched to a gene. This CDR3 reads CASSQSDDRGPDGYEQYF. The CDR3 region has the DNA TGCGCCAGCAGTCAATCCGACGACAGGGGACCCGACGGCTACGAGCAGTACTTC.

The chain joins TRBV5-1 to TRBJ2-1; D may be TRBD2 (5 bases). Germline assignment: CDR1 SGHRS and CDR2 YFSETQ. V lost 3 bases to trimming and J lost 0 bases, with 7 bases between them. The CDR3 has 14 residues. The CDR3 sequence: CASSSLGSYNEQFF. The CDR3 bases are TGCGCCAGCAGCTCACTAGGCTCCTACAATGAGCAGTTCTTC.

This clone was observed once. The V call is TRBV29-1, the J call TRBJ1-1; 7 bases fit TRBD1. This CDR3 contains 14 residues. Germline loops: CDR1 SQVTM, CDR2 ANQGSEA. V was clipped by 6 bases and J by 4 bases; unmatched bases: 11. In nucleotides, the CDR3 is TGCAGCGTGATAAAGGGGGCGGAAAGCACTGAAGCTTTCTTT. This gives the protein CSVIKGAESTEAFF.

This clone showed up just a few times. J is TRBJ1-2 and V is TRBV19; D remains unclear. Germline V gene sequence: CDR1 LNHDA, CDR2 SQIVND (reference sequence). The V end was cut by 0 bases, the J end by 6 bases, with 8 bases between. There are 13 residues in the CDR3. The CDR3 region has the DNA TGTGCCAGTAGTATAGAGCGGTGGGATGGCTACACCTTC. Protein product: CASSIERWDGYTF.

This sequence joins TRBV19 and TRBJ2-5, with 12 bases that match TRBD1. There are 18 residues in the CDR3. The junction had 10 bases not matched to a gene; V was cut back by 0 bases and J by 5 bases. Germline values: CDR1 LNHDA, CDR2 SQIVND (reference sequence). The CDR3 nucleotides read TGTGCCAGTAGTATAGACACAGGGACAGGGGGCCGGCGGGAGACCCAGTACTTC. This encodes CASSIDTGTGGRRETQYF.

The chain has TRBV10-2 and TRBJ1-1, with 7 positions matching TRBD1. Trimming took 6 bases from V and 6 from J; bases not matched to a gene: 7. CDR3 length: 13 amino acids. Germline V gene sequence: CDR1 WSHSY, CDR2 SAAADI. The CDR3 region is CASRDRLTAEAFF. The CDR3 DNA reads as TGCGCCAGCAGGGACAGGCTAACGGCTGAAGCTTTCTTT.

In this sample, this clone turned up a few times. This sequence joins TRBV6-6 and TRBJ1-1; a weak D match, TRBD1 (5 bases). Trimming pared 2 bases from V and 4 bases from J, leaving 14 bases between. Germline values: CDR1 MNHNY, CDR2 SVGAGI (reference sequence). The CDR3 runs to 15 residues. CDR3 region: CASSYPRRDFTEAFF. CDR3 sequence (DNA): TGTGCCAGCAGTTACCCCCGCCGGGACTTCACTGAAGCTTTCTTT.

The chain couples TRBV5-1 to TRBJ1-2, with D tentatively TRBD1 (5 bases). The length of the CDR3 is 13 residues. V was cut by 4 bases and J by 2 bases, with 9 bases left in between. Germline values: CDR1 SGHRS, CDR2 YFSETQ. This chain's CDR3 is CASSPDINYGYTF. CDR3 in DNA: TGCGCCAGCAGCCCGGACATCAACTATGGCTACACCTTC.

The genes are TRBV7-9 and TRBJ1-1; D is unresolved. The ends were cut back, 5 bases at V and 3 bases at J, with 10 bases in the middle. Germline-derived CDR1 and CDR2 are SEHNR and FQNEAQ (reference sequence). The CDR3 covers 13 residues. The CDR3 is CASSAQSDTEAFF. The CDR3 nucleotides read TGTGCCAGCAGCGCCCAATCGGACACTGAAGCTTTCTTT. The full variable domain, with the rest looked up from reference TRBV7-9 and TRBJ1-1, is DTGVSQNPRHKITKRGQNVTFRCDPISEHNRLYWYRQTLGQGPEFLTYFQNEAQLEKSRLLSDRFSAERPKGSFSTLEIQRTEQGDSAMYLCASSAQSDTEAFFGQGTRLTVV.

The V gene is TRBV5-1, the J gene TRBJ1-1, with 8 bases aligning to TRBD1. Germline V CDR1 and CDR2: SGHRS, YFSETQ. V lost 6 bases to trimming and J lost 0 bases; unmatched junction nucleotides: 10. This CDR3 spans 16 amino acids. The CDR3 loop is CASTQGVISVNTEAFF. The CDR3 DNA is TGCGCCAGCACACAGGGGGTGATTTCAGTGAACACTGAAGCTTTCTTT.

In its sample, this clone was seen a few times. The chain combines TRBV28 with TRBJ2-7, with 10 bases lining up with TRBD1. Germline V gives CDR1 MDHEN, CDR2 SYDVKM. CDR3 length: 17 amino acids. V gave up 0 bases and J gave up 7 bases; unmatched junction bases: 12. In DNA form, the CDR3 reads TGTGCCAGCAGTTTATGGGTTGGGACAGGGGCCCCAGGGGAGCAGTACTTC. It specifies CASSLWVGTGAPGEQYF.

The table lists this clone with a count of one. V and J are TRBV28 and TRBJ2-7, with TRBD1 as a possible D gene (6 bases). Trimming shortened V by 3 bases and J by 3 bases, and 15 bases separated the two germline ends. The CDR3 contains 15 residues. The germline V gene has CDR1 MDHEN and CDR2 SYDVKM. The CDR3 bases are TGTGCCAGCAGTTTCGCCGGGACACTAGACTACGAGCAGTACTTC. Protein sequence: CASSFAGTLDYEQYF.

This clone was detected once. The genes are TRBV10-3 and TRBJ2-3; perhaps TRBD1 as D (8 bases). CDR1 and CDR2 from the germline V gene are ENHRY and SYGVKD. This CDR3 has 15 residues. Trimming shortened V by 6 bases and J by 10 bases, and 23 bases separated the two germline ends. The CDR3 DNA is TGTGCCATCAGACACCCGGACAGGGCGGGGGTGGCGCAGTATTTT. It yields the protein CAIRHPDRAGVAQYF.

The chain carries TRBV19 and TRBJ2-3, with D possibly being TRBD1 (6 bases). The CDR3 runs to 15 residues. Germline assignment: CDR1 LNHDA and CDR2 SQIVND (reference sequence). The V gene lost 1 base and the J gene lost 4 bases, with 12 bases spanning the gap. CDR3 sequence (DNA): TGTGCCAGTAGTATAGGTGGGGGCGCCCCAGATACGCAGTATTTT. Its protein product is CASSIGGGAPDTQYF.

The chain is built from TRBV21-1 and TRBJ2-5; the tabulated D call, TRBD1, remains unverified against the DNA. TRBV21-1 is described as a pseudogene. CDR3 length: 15 residues. CDR3 in amino acids: CARGQGVMFVETQYF. CDR3 DNA: TGTGCCAGAGGACAGGGAGTTATGTTTGTGGAGACCCAGTACTTC.

This sequence joins TRBV7-2 and TRBJ1-4, with D uncertain. Germline V gene data show CDR1 as SGHTA and CDR2 as FQGNSA. The V gene lost 1 base and the J gene lost 5 bases, with 11 bases spanning the gap. This CDR3 is 15 amino acids long. CDR3 in DNA: TGTGCCAGCAGCTTAGGTGGCCAGGTGAATGAAAAACTGTTTTTT. It yields the protein CASSLGGQVNEKLFF.

The J gene is TRBJ1-1, the V gene TRBV28, with D uncertain. The germline V gene has CDR1 MDHEN and CDR2 SYDVKM. Trimming pared 3 bases from V and 1 base from J, leaving 6 bases between. The CDR3 consists of 13 residues. The CDR3, as DNA: TGTGCCAGCAGTTTGTCGGGGAACACTGAAGCTTTCTTT. This translates into CASSLSGNTEAFF.

V gene TRBV2 combines with J gene TRBJ2-5; D is perhaps TRBD1 (5 bases). The V end was cut by 1 base, the J end by 7 bases, with 16 bases between. This CDR3 contains 15 residues. Germline V gives CDR1 SNHLY, CDR2 FYNNEI. In nucleotides, the CDR3 is TGTGCCAGCAGTGAAGATGAGGTCAAAACAGGGACCCAGTACTTC. This gives the protein CASSEDEVKTGTQYF.

This chain joins TRBV5-1 and TRBJ2-1; 12 nucleotides match TRBD2. With 3 bases clipped from V and 4 bases from J, the junction kept 8 bases outside the gene matches. The CDR3 is 17 residues long. Germline CDR1 and CDR2: SGHRS and YFSETQ. CDR3 coding DNA: TGCGCCAGCAGCTGGCAACCCACTAGCGGGGGGTACAATGAGCAGTTCTTC. Translating gives CASSWQPTSGGYNEQFF.

The chain links TRBV2 to TRBJ2-3; TRBD2 aligns across 7 bases. J lost 6 bases, V lost 0 bases, and 12 bases had no gene match. CDR3 size: 17 residues. The germline CDR1 and CDR2 sequences are SNHLY and FYNNEI. CDR3 sequence: CASSEALGASGKDTQYF. DNA of the CDR3: TGTGCCAGCAGTGAAGCGCTTGGGGCTAGCGGAAAGGATACGCAGTATTTT. Full variable domain (rest looked up from reference TRBV2 and TRBJ2-3): EPEVTQTPSHQVTQMGQEVILRCVPISNHLYFYWYRQILGQKVEFLVSFYNNEISEKSEIFDDQFSVERPDGSNFTLKIRSTKLEDSAMYFCASSEALGASGKDTQYFGPGTRLTVL.

The rearrangement uses TRBV2 and TRBJ2-3; 9 positions agree with TRBD2. This CDR3 is 14 amino acids long. With 8 bases clipped from V and 4 bases from J, the junction kept 7 bases outside the gene matches. The germline V gene has CDR1 SNHLY and CDR2 FYNNEI. CDR3 region: CASCGGAIADTQYF. As DNA, the CDR3 is TGTGCCAGCTGCGGGGGGGCGATTGCAGATACGCAGTATTTT.

The J gene is TRBJ2-7, the V gene TRBV5-5; D ambiguous. V dropped 0 bases and J dropped 4 bases, with 5 bases sitting between them. Germline V CDR1 and CDR2: SGHKS, YYEKEE (reference sequence). This CDR3 region has 12 residues. DNA for the CDR3: TGTGCCAGCAGCTTGGACGGTTACGAGCAGTACTTC. Residues: CASSLDGYEQYF. Based on the CDR3 plus reference TRBV5-5 and TRBJ2-7, the full variable domain is DAGVTQSPTHLIKTRGQQVTLRCSPISGHKSVSWYQQVLGQGPQFIFQYYEKEERGRGNFPDRFSARQFPNYSSELNVNALLLGDSALYLCASSLDGYEQYFGPGTRLTVT.